This section outlines one T cell receptor beta chain sequence together with its context. Its matching antigen is unknown. The V and J ends lost 7 bases and 5 bases, in that order; junction bases with no gene match: 8. The CDR3 is made up of 14 amino acids. Germline assignment: CDR1 MDHEN and CDR2 SYDVKM. This sample was included in a study of OX40 agonist ivuxolimab in advanced cancers. Study summary: Ivuxolimab was delivered to patients intravenously every 2 weeks at doses spanning 0.01 to 10 mg/kg.

Generated by immunoSEQ multiplex PCR, the TCRdb table keeps only in-frame clones and is missing some. The data hold more than 45,000 clones, with about nine tenths observed a single time. Study findings and constraints: The antigens recognized by the expanded peripheral T cells, that is their antigen specificity, were not determined. Among the nonresponders, some also had low normalized T-cell clonal expansion. Among T cells, CD8+ cells averaged more expanded clones than CD4+ cells.

This material consisted of CD4+ or CD8+ T cells sorted from blood, taken in a trial of the OX40 agonist ivuxolimab. The chain uses TRBV28 and TRBJ2-5; 9 bases align to TRBD1. This TCR was sampled from an adult with an advanced solid tumor such as melanoma, head and neck, liver or kidney cancer. The DNA for the CDR3 is TGTGCCAGCAACCACAGGGGGCCCACGGAGACCCAGTACTTC. As protein: CASNHRGPTETQYF.